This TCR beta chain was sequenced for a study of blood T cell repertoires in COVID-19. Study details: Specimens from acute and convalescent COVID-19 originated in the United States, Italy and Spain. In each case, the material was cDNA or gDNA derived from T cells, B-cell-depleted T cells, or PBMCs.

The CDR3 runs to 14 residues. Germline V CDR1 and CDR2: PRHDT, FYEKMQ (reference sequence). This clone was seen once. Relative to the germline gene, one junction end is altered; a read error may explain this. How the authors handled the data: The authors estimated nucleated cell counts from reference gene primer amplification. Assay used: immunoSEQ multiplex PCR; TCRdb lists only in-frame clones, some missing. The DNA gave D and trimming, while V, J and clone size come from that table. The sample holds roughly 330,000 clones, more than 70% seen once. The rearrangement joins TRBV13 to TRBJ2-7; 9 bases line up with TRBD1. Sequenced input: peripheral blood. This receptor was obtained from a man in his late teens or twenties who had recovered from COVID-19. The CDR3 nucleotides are TGTGCCAGCAGCCTAGGACAGGGGCTCTACGAGCAGTACTTC. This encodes CASSLGQGLYEQYF. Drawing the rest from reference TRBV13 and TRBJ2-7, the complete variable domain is AAGVIQSPRHLIKEKRETATLKCYPIPRHDTVYWYQQGPGQDPQFLISFYEKMQSDKGSIPDRFSAQQFSDYHSELNMSSLELGDSALYFCASSLGQGLYEQYFGPGTRLTVT.